This T cell receptor beta chain was documented in a study of metastatic and nonmetastatic thyroid tumors. The entire patient cohort was treatment-naive prior to thyroid surgery. Per germline, CDR1 MRHNA and CDR2 SNTAGT. The CDR3 loop spans 16 amino acids. J lost 4 bases, V lost 0 bases, and 7 bases had no gene match. By proportion, this clone is medium-sized. Study processing details: It was from CDR3 differences across clinicopathological groups that a distant-metastasis classifier for papillary thyroid cancer was built. TCRdb reprocessed the PCR reads via MiXCR. The V and J calls reflect TCRdb's pipeline rather than the authors' work. The data show roughly 7,800 clones, around 30% seen once.

The chain has TRBV6-4 and TRBJ2-3, with TRBD2 matching 7 bases. The TCR originated in a male donor with papillary thyroid cancer or a benign thyroid nodule (not recorded which). Some clones in this sample may be carry-over from other donors' samples. The sample taken for sequencing was tumor tissue. As DNA, the CDR3 is TGTGCCAGCAGTGACTCGATTGGGGGGGGTGCAGATACGCAGTATTTT. Its protein product is CASSDSIGGGADTQYF.